These T cell receptor beta chains were read from a single sample in a study of T cell responses to AZD1222 COVID-19 vaccine. Using immunoSEQ multiplex PCR, the repertoire was profiled, and TCRdb retains in-frame clones only, with some absent. Here the sample spans 130,000 to 150,000 clones, 91% being singletons. The sequencing here drew on peripheral blood, taken 28 days after the second AZD1222 dose. These receptors originate from an adult who received the AZD1222 COVID-19 vaccine. The CDR3 runs from the conserved cysteine through the conserved F or W. A D gene is named only where the DNA matches it firmly. The size of a clone is reported for some rows only, either as once, few or many, or as a class for expanded clones.

clone size	V gene	CDR3 length	D gene	J gene	CDR3 DNA	CDR3 protein
-	TRBV27	15	-	TRBJ2-1	TGTGCCAGCAGTACCGGGACTGGCGTCTACAATGAGCAGTTCTTC	CASSTGTGVYNEQFF
medium-sized	TRBV6-2/TRBV6-3	16	-	TRBJ1-5	TGTGCCAGCAGTTACTCGTCGGCGACACCGCATCAGCCCCAGCATTTT	CASSYSSATPHQPQHF
-	TRBV7-8	13	TRBD1	TRBJ2-5	TGTGCCAGCAGCTCCACAGGGGAAGAGACCCAGTACTTC	CASSSTGEETQYF
few	TRBV7-2	16	-	TRBJ1-5	TGTGCCAGCAGCTTAGCGGGGGGCCGCAACAATCAGCCCCAGCATTTT	CASSLAGGRNNQPQHF
-	TRBV4-3	15	-	TRBJ2-7	TGCGCCAGCAGCCAAGAAAGAGACAGTCCCTACGAGCAGTACTTC	CASSQERDSPYEQYF
-	TRBV7-2	15	TRBD1	TRBJ1-1	TGTGCCAGCAGCCCCCTGACAGGGGGGAACACTGAAGCTTTCTTT	CASSPLTGGNTEAFF
-	TRBV4-2	14	-	TRBJ1-2	TGTGCCAGCAGCCAAGGGGTCGTGAGCTATGGCTACACCTTC	CASSQGVVSYGYTF
few	TRBV6-6	14	-	TRBJ1-2	TGTGCCAGCAGTTACGGATCAGAATCCTATGGCTACACCTTC	CASSYGSESYGYTF
-	TRBV20-1	15	TRBD2	TRBJ2-5	TGCAGTGCTAGTATAGCGGGGGGGATCCAAGAGACCCAGTACTTC	CSASIAGGIQETQYF
-	TRBV7-9	16	-	TRBJ2-2	TGTGCCAGCAGCCATACGGCGGCATTGTCGGCCGGGGAGCTGTTTTTT	CASSHTAALSAGELFF
few	TRBV7-9	13	TRBD1	TRBJ1-2	TGTGCCAGCAGCTTAGACAGGGGCGATGGCTACACCTTC	CASSLDRGDGYTF
-	TRBV29-1	14	-	TRBJ1-2	TGCAGCGTGCCGATGATGGGGGAAGCCTATGGCTACACCTTC	CSVPMMGEAYGYTF
-	TRBV27	16	-	TRBJ1-1	TGTGCCAGCAGTTTATCTACCAGGACAACGAACACTGAAGCTTTCTTT	CASSLSTRTTNTEAFF
-	TRBV5-4	14	-	TRBJ2-3	TGTGCCAGCAGCCTCCCACAGAGCACAGATACGCAGTATTTT	CASSLPQSTDTQYF
-	TRBV5-1	17	-	TRBJ2-4	TGCGCCAGCAGCTTGGCCTCTTCGCCTGTAGCCAAAAACATTCAGTACTTC	CASSLASSPVAKNIQYF
-	TRBV24-1	17	-	TRBJ1-2	TGTGCCACCAGTGATAACGCCTGGGACGGCGAAAACTATGGCTACACCTTC	CATSDNAWDGENYGYTF
-	TRBV19	16	-	TRBJ1-6	TGTGCCAGTGGCCGAGGTATAGGACAGATGAATTCACCCCTCCACTTT	CASGRGIGQMNSPLHF
-	TRBV5-1	14	TRBD1	TRBJ1-2	TGCGCCAGCAGCTTGGGACAGGGCCTGGGTGGCTACACCTTC	CASSLGQGLGGYTF
-	TRBV19	14	TRBD1	TRBJ2-7	TGTGCCAGTAGTAAACAGGGGGCGCTGCACGAGCAGTACTTC	CASSKQGALHEQYF
-	TRBV20-1	11	-	TRBJ1-4	TGCAGTGCTAGAGGGGGAGAAAAACTGTTTTTT	CSARGGEKLFF
-	TRBV6-6	19	-	TRBJ1-2	TGTGCCAGCAGTCCGAGGGGGGAGGGAGGGTACTCAGCTAACTATGGCTACACCTTC	CASSPRGEGGYSANYGYTF
-	TRBV9	15	-	TRBJ2-2	TGTGCCAGCAGCGTCCGGGACTCCAACACCGGGGAGCTGTTTTTT	CASSVRDSNTGELFF
-	TRBV11-3	14	TRBD2	TRBJ2-1	TGTGCCAGCAGCTCACTAGCGCCGTCCAATGAGCAGTTCTTC	CASSSLAPSNEQFF
-	TRBV11-3	14	TRBD1	TRBJ1-4	TGTGCCAGCAGTTCGGAAGGGGGCTATGAAAAACTGTTTTTT	CASSSEGGYEKLFF
-	TRBV6-6	16	TRBD2	TRBJ2-7	TGTGCCAGCAGCCAGACTAGCGGGGGGTTCTCCTACGAGCAGTACTTC	CASSQTSGGFSYEQYF
few	TRBV6-4	14	TRBD1	TRBJ2-2	TGTGCCAGCAGTACAGGGACAGACACCGGGGAGCTGTTTTTT	CASSTGTDTGELFF
-	TRBV9	16	TRBD1	TRBJ1-3	TGTGCCAGCAGCGTAGGCACAGGGGGCACTGGAAACACCATATATTTT	CASSVGTGGTGNTIYF
-	TRBV5-1	12	-	TRBJ1-1	TGCGCCAGCAGCCCTTTGAACACTGAAGCTTTCTTT	CASSPLNTEAFF
few	TRBV3-1/TRBV3-2	16	TRBD2	TRBJ2-1	TGTGCCAGCAGCCAAGGGACTAGCGGGAGAAGGAATGAGCAGTTCTTC	CASSQGTSGRRNEQFF
-	TRBV11-2	14	TRBD2	TRBJ2-1	TGTGCCAGCAGCCGGGGACTAGCGGGAGGGACGTGGTTCTTC	CASSRGLAGGTWFF
few	TRBV6-5	15	-	TRBJ1-2	TGTGCCAGCAGTCTGGACAGACTCACTAACTATGGCTACACCTTC	CASSLDRLTNYGYTF
-	TRBV19	16	-	TRBJ1-3	TGTGCCAGTCGACAGGACCCTCGAAGCTCTGGAAACACCATATATTTT	CASRQDPRSSGNTIYF
-	TRBV7-2	14	TRBD1	TRBJ1-2	TGTGCCAGCAGCCAGACAGGGACTAACTATGGCTACACCTTC	CASSQTGTNYGYTF
-	TRBV30	14	-	TRBJ2-3	TGTGCCTGGAGTGCGTCAACTAGCACAGATACGCAGTATTTT	CAWSASTSTDTQYF
-	TRBV4-1	14	-	TRBJ1-5	TGCGCCAGCAGCGCGGGGTCCAGCAATCAGCCCCAGCATTTT	CASSAGSSNQPQHF
-	TRBV29-1	16	-	TRBJ2-1	TGCAGCGTTGAAGATCTTCCAGGAAGGAGGGCGAATGAGCAGTTCTTC	CSVEDLPGRRANEQFF
-	TRBV27	16	-	TRBJ2-7	TGTGCCAGCAGTCCCCAAGCTAGGACATCCTCCTACGAGCAGTACTTC	CASSPQARTSSYEQYF
-	TRBV4-3	17	TRBD2	TRBJ2-3	TGCGCCAGCAGCCAAGCCCTAGCGGGATCTTGGACAGATACGCAGTATTTT	CASSQALAGSWTDTQYF
-	TRBV18	15	-	TRBJ1-1	TGTGCCAGCTCACCACGTTCCTCAGGGCGGGCCGAAGCTTTCTTT	CASSPRSSGRAEAFF
-	TRBV7-6	13	-	TRBJ2-7	TGTGCCAGCAGTGGAACGACATCCTACGAGCAGTACTTC	CASSGTTSYEQYF
-	TRBV14	14	-	TRBJ1-1	TGTGCCAGCAGCCAAAGCAATGGGAACACTGAAGCTTTCTTT	CASSQSNGNTEAFF
-	TRBV2	15	TRBD1	TRBJ1-5	TGTGCCAGCAGTGACGGGACAGGGAGGGCTCAGCCCCAGCATTTT	CASSDGTGRAQPQHF
-	TRBV19	17	-	TRBJ1-3	TGTGCCAGTAGTCACAATCGTCCCTCCCGGGCTGGAAACACCATATATTTT	CASSHNRPSRAGNTIYF
-	TRBV7-9	14	-	TRBJ2-1	TGTGCCAGCAGCTTACGGGGCGGGGACAATGAGCAGTTCTTC	CASSLRGGDNEQFF
few	TRBV30	14	-	TRBJ1-2	TGTGCCTGGAACAGTCGGGACACACACTATGGCTACACCTTC	CAWNSRDTHYGYTF
-	TRBV5-4	16	-	TRBJ2-5	TGTGCCAGCAGCTTGGGTCCACGCGGTGTCCAAGAGACCCAGTACTTC	CASSLGPRGVQETQYF
-	TRBV19	15	-	TRBJ1-2	TGTGCCAGTAGCAAACAGGGAAAGGCTAACTATGGCTACACCTTC	CASSKQGKANYGYTF
-	TRBV11-3	16	TRBD1	TRBJ1-2	TGTGCCAGCAGCCCACGGACAGGGGGCGCGGGCTATGGCTACACCTTC	CASSPRTGGAGYGYTF
-	TRBV5-1	17	TRBD2	TRBJ2-5	TGCGCCAGCAGCTTACGGACTAGCGGGGGGGCCGGGGAGACCCAGTACTTC	CASSLRTSGGAGETQYF
-	TRBV5-1	16	TRBD2	TRBJ2-1	TGCGCCAGCAGCTTGGAGGGGACTAGCGGTTACAATGAGCAGTTCTTC	CASSLEGTSGYNEQFF
-	TRBV6-6	14	-	TRBJ1-6	TGTGCCAGCAGCCCCAAAGTGGCAAATTCACCCCTCCACTTT	CASSPKVANSPLHF
-	TRBV5-6	14	-	TRBJ2-1	TGTGCCAGCAGCCTACGGTTATCGGCCAATGAGCAGTTCTTC	CASSLRLSANEQFF
-	TRBV10-2	13	-	TRBJ2-7	TGCGCCAGCAGTGGTTCGGGGAGACACGAGCAGTACTTC	CASSGSGRHEQYF
few	TRBV12-2	10	-	TRBJ2-7	TGTGCAAGTCGAAGCTACGAGCAGTACTTC	CASRSYEQYF
-	TRBV21-1	14	-	TRBJ1-4	TGTGCCAGAGCCTACAGGGCCGATGTTGAAAAACTGTTTTTT	CARAYRADVEKLFF